The present T cell receptor beta chain was sequenced within a study of T-cell reconstitution after alpha-beta-depleted transplantation in children. This clonotype has more than one count but fewer than ten. J gave up 2 bases and V 6 bases, and 10 bases lay outside the gene matches. CDR1 and CDR2 from the germline V gene are MNHNS and SASEGT. There are 15 residues in the CDR3. Unique molecular identifiers were used in preparing the TCRbeta library. TCRdb redid the calling of the PCR reads with MiXCR, one entry per CDR3 protein. The table includes around 400,000 distinct CDR3 sequences, about a fifth detected once.

Specimen: PBMCs from the stem cell graft donor, collected from the stem cell graft. The receptor was derived from a human donor who donated a stem cell graft to a child with acute myeloid leukemia. The V and J genes are TRBV6-1 and TRBJ2-7; 7 bases match TRBD1. CDR3 region: CASRRSGTETYEQYF. In DNA, the CDR3 is TGTGCCAGCAGAAGATCCGGGACAGAAACCTACGAGCAGTACTTC.